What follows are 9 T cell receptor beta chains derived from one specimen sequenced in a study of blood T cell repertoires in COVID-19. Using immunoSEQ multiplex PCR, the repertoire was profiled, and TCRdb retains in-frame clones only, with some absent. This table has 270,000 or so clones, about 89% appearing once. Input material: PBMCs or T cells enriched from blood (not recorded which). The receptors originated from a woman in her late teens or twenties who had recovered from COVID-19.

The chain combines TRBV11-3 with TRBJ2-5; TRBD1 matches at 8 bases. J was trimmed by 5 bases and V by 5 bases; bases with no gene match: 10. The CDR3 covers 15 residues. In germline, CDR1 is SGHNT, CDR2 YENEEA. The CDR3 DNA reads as TGTGCCAGCAGCATCGGACAGGGCGTAGGGGAGACCCAGTACTTC. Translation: CASSIGQGVGETQYF.

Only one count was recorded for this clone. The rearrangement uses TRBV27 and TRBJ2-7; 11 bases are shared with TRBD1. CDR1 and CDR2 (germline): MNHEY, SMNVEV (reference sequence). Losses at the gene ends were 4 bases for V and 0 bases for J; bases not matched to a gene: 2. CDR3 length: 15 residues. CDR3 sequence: CASSSGTGGSYEQYF. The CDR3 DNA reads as TGTGCCAGCAGTTCCGGGACAGGGGGCTCCTACGAGCAGTACTTC.

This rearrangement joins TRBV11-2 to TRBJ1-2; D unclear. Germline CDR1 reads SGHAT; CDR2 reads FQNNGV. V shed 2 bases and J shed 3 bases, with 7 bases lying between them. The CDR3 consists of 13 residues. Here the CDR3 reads CASSLSRDYGYTF. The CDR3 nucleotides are TGTGCCAGCAGCTTATCTCGCGACTATGGCTACACCTTC. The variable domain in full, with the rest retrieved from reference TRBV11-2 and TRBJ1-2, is EAGVAQSPRYKIIEKRQSVAFWCNPISGHATLYWYQQILGQGPKLLIQFQNNGVVDDSQLPKDRFSAERLKGVDSTLKIQPAKLEDSAVYLCASSLSRDYGYTFGSGTRLTVV.

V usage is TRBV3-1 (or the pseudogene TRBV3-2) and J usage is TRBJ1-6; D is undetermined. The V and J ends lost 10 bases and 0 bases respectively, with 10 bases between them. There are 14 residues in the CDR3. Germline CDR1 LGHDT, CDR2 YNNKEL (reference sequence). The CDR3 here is CATAESSYNSPLHF. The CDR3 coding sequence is TGTGCCACCGCCGAGAGCTCCTATAATTCACCCCTCCACTTT.

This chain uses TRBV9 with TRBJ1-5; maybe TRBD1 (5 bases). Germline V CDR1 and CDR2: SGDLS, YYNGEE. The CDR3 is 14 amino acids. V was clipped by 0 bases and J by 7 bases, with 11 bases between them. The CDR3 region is CASSVGTGRQPQHF. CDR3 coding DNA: TGTGCCAGCAGCGTAGGCACAGGCCGGCAGCCCCAGCATTTT.

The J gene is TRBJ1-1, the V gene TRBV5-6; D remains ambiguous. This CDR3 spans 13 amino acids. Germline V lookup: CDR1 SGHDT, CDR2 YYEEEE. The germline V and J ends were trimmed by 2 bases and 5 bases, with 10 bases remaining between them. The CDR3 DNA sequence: TGTGCCAGCAGCTTCTACTCGGGAACTGAAGCTTTCTTT. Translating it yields CASSFYSGTEAFF.

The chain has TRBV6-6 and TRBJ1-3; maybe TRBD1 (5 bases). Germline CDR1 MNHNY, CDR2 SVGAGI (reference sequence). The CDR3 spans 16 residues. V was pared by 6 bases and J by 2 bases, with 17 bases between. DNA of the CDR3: TGTGCCAGCAGGGGGACTGTAGGGGTTGCTGGAAACACCATATATTTT. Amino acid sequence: CASRGTVGVAGNTIYF.

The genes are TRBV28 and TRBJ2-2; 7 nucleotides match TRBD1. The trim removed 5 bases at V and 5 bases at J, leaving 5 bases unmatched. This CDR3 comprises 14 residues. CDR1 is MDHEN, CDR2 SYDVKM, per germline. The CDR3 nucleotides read TGTGCCAGCAGTGTGACAGGGAGTACCGGGGAGCTGTTTTTT. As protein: CASSVTGSTGELFF.

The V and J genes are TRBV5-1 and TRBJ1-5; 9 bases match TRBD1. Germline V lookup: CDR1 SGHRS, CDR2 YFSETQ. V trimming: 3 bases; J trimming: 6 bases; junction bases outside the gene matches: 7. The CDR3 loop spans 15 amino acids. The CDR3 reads CASSWTGDGGQPQHF. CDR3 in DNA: TGCGCCAGCAGCTGGACAGGGGACGGCGGTCAGCCCCAGCATTTT.